This entry concerns a single T cell receptor (beta chain). What antigen it recognizes has not been identified. It has no much larger one-base neighbor in the sample; base qualities were not kept. Based on the germline V gene (reference sequence), the CDR1 and CDR2 sequences are MNHNY and SVGAGI. The CDR3, cysteine through phenylalanine, is 16 amino acids long. The retained sequence is limited to the CDR3, 48 bases, with the frame set at the first base. The junction shows trimming of 5 bases on V and 6 bases on J, and the gene matches do not reach 13 bases of it. The donors were healthy, HIV-negative adults who had no recently reported acute infections or vaccinations. All donors were Caucasian adults living in Nashville, Tennessee, USA. Magnetic negative selection was used to enrich CD4+ T cells, after which naive cells were positively selected on CD45RA and the negative fraction became the memory subset. Blood was collected by leukapheresis, and PBMCs were isolated by Ficoll-Histopaque density gradient centrifugation and then cryopreserved in liquid nitrogen vapor phase. Analytical flow cytometry was used to check the purity and quantity of every magnetically sorted T cell population. Each sorted fraction had its genomic DNA isolated and then quantified by UV absorbance on a Nanodrop 2000c.

This record comes from a study of shared clonotypes between healthy human individuals (dated by TCRdb to about 2020). For the wider study: The cohort comprised a couple of women and a few men aged 18 to 49 years. To estimate repertoire size and how much clonotypes are shared between individuals, the study performed deep sequencing of blood TCR repertoires from a few healthy adults. For each donor, CD4 naive and CD4 memory were each given three plates, CD8 naive was given two plates, and CD8 memory was given one plate. Between about 0.8 and 9.5 billion PBMCs per donor were obtained by leukapheresis. To increase sequencing depth and limit assay-specific biases, different laboratories used diverse techniques to prepare libraries and sequence TCR repertoires. Summary of the overall study and its limitations: Higher generation probabilities were observed for clonotypes shared by all four sorted-subset donors than for non-shared clonotypes. Only blood was sampled, and tissue TCR repertoires likely differ from those in blood. The genetic and exposure-history diversity represented was limited by the small number of donors. Even with the large sequencing depth, rarefaction of the sorted-subset datasets indicated that sequencing was incomplete. Pairwise subsampling led to the expectation that sequencing depth would affect the degree of clonotype sharing among donors. Estimated clonotype richness was generally larger for naive than for memory subsets. Sharing across several donors was observed for about 5% of naive CD4, about 3.2% of naive CD8, 2.3% of memory CD4, and around 0.44% of memory CD8 clonotypes.

Using the deep immunoSEQ assay, multiplex PCR amplified TCR CDR3 regions from genomic DNA. Genomic DNA extracted from each cell subset was distributed evenly over all wells of several immunoSEQ 96-well plates, and each plate served as one replicate. Each replicate PCR for sorted subsets received around 210 ng genomic DNA, equal to about 30,000 T cell genomes. Purified libraries were measured with a Qubit 3.0 fluorometer, size-checked on a Bioanalyzer 2100, and measured again with the KAPA Library Quantification kit. Every immunoSEQ 96-well plate was sequenced on a separate single-read 150-cycle Illumina NextSeq 550 flow cell. From the authors' description of their analysis: The immunoSEQ output contained only junctional sequences without quality scores, so filtering could not match that applied to full-length reads. Sequences were annotated with PyIR, a Python wrapper for IgBLAST v1.9, and V/J genes and CDR3 were assigned using IMGT germline references. Reads were filtered out if the reads had weak V/J assignments (E-value above 1e-6), no CDR3, stop codons, out-of-frame junctions, or ambiguous translated residues. V3J clonotypes were defined as sequences sharing an identical inferred V gene, J gene, and CDR3 amino acid sequence. To compute the percentage overlap between repertoires, the number of shared unique clonotypes was divided by the size of the smaller repertoire. Repertoire richness was assessed with RTK rarefaction, the Chao1 estimator, and Recon v2.1 estimates of unobserved clonotypes. Generation probabilities for all TCRbeta clonotypes obtained by the gDNA method from a few donors were computed using OLGA. TCRdb mirrors the immuneACCESS table, restricted to in-frame sequences. Some clones are absent from its copies; in checked studies, under half trace to an unresolved V gene, and the reason for the others is unknown. The V and J calls and clone size come from that table; D and trimming were worked out from the DNA. This sample holds 730,000 or so clones; 72% were observed only once. Clones ranked in the top ten supply 1.5% to 2% of the sample.

The sequenced material came from memory CD4+ T cells sorted from blood. The sample's cell subset or site label, in plain terms: CD45RA-negative fraction. The clonotype was recovered from a woman under 40 in good health. The chain uses TRBV6-6 and TRBJ2-1, with 7 middle bases fitting TRBD2. The DNA reads TGTGCCAGCAGTCAACTTGCACCGGGACTACCCAATGAGCAGTTCTTC. Its protein is CASSQLAPGLPNEQFF.